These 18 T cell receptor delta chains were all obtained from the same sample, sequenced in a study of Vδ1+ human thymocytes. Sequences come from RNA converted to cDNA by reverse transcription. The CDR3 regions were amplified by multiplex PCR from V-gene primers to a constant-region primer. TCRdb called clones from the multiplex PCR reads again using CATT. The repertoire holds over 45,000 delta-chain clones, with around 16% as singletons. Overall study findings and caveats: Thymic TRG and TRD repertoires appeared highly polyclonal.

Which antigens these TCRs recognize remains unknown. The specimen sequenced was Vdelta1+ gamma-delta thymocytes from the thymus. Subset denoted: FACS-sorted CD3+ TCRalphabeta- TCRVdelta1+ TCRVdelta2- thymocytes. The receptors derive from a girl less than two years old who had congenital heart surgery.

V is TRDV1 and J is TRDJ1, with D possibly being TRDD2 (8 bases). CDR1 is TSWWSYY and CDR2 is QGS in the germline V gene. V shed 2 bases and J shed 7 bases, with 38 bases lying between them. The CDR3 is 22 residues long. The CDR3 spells CALGEGFLPSSITGEGHGKLIF. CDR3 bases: TGTGCTCTTGGGGAAGGCTTCCTACCCAGTTCTATTACTGGGGAGGGACACGGTAAACTCATCTTT.

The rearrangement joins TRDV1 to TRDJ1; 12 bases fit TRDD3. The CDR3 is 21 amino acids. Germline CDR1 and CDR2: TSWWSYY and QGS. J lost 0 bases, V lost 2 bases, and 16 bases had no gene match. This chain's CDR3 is CALGEACPGTGGYPYTDKLIF. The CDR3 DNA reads TGTGCTCTTGGGGAAGCATGCCCCGGGACTGGGGGATACCCGTACACCGATAAACTCATCTTT.

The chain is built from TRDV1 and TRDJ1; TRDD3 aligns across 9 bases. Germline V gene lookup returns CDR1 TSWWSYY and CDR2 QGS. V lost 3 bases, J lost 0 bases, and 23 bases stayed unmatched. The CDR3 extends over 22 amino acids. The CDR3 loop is CALGDRLPVKGAPGGYTDKLIF. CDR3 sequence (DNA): TGTGCTCTTGGGGACCGTCTCCCAGTTAAGGGCGCACCTGGGGGATACACCGATAAACTCATCTTT.

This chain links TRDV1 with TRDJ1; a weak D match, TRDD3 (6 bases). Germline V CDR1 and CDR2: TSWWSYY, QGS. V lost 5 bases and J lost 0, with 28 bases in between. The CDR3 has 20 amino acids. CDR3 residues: CALGPKAPTLTGPYTDKLIF. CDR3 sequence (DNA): TGTGCTCTTGGGCCAAAGGCACCTACTTTGACTGGGCCGTACACCGATAAACTCATCTTT.

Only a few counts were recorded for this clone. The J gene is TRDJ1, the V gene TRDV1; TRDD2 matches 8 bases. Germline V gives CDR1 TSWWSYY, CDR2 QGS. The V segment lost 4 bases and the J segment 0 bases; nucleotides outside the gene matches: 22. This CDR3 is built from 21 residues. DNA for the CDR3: TGTGCTCTTGGGGCACCTCCTTCCTATGTGGGTAATCGTATAGACACCGATAAACTCATCTTT. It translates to CALGAPPSYVGNRIDTDKLIF.

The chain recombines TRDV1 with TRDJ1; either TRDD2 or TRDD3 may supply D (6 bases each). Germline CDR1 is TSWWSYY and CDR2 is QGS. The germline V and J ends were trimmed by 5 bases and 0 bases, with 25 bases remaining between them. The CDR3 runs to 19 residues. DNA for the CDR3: TGTGCTCTTGGGCCCCTCCTACCCTACTGGGAGGCCTACACCGATAAACTCATCTTT. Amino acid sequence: CALGPLLPYWEAYTDKLIF.

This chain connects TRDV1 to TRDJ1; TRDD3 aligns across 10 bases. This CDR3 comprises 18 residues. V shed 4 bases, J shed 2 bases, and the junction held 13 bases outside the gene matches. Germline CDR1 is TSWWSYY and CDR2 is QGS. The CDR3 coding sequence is TGTGCTCTTGGGGGTCCTACGGGGCCACTGGGGGATACCGATAAACTCATCTTT. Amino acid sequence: CALGGPTGPLGDTDKLIF.

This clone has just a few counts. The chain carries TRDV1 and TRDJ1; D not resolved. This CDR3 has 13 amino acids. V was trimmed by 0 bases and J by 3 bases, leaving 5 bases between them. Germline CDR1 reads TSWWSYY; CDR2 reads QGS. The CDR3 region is CALGELNSDKLIF. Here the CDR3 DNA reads TGTGCTCTTGGGGAACTGAATTCCGATAAACTCATCTTT.

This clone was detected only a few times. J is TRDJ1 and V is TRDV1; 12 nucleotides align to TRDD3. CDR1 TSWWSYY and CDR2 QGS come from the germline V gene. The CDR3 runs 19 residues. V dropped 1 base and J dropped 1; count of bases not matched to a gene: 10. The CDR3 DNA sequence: TGTGCTCTTGGGGAACGGGGTAGGCTGGGGGATACGGCCACCGATAAACTCATCTTT. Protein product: CALGERGRLGDTATDKLIF.

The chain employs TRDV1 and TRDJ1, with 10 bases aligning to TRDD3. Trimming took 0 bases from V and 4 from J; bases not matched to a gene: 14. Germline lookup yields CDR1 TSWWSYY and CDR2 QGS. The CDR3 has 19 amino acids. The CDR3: CALGELEAGWGITSDKLIF. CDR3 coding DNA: TGTGCTCTTGGGGAACTAGAGGCTGGCTGGGGGATAACAAGCGATAAACTCATCTTT.

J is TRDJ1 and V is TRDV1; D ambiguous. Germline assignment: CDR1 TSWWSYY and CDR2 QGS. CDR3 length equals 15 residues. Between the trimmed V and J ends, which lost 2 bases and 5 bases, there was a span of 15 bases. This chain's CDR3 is CALGEGALQKDKLIF. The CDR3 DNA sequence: TGTGCTCTTGGGGAAGGGGCACTACAAAAGGATAAACTCATCTTT.

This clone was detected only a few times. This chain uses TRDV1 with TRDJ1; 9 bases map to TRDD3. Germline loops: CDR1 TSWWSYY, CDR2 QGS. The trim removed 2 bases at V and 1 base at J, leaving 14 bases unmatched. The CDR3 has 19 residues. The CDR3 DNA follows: TGTGCTCTTGGGGAAAAGTTCCCCCTACTGGGGGACCTCACCGATAAACTCATCTTT. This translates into CALGEKFPLLGDLTDKLIF.

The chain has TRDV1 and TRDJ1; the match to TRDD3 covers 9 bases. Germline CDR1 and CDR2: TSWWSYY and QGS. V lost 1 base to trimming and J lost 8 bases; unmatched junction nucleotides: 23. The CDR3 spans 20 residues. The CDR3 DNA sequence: TGTGCTCTTGGGGAACGGGGCACGTTACTGGGGGAGCAACCCCTCCCGAAACTCATCTTT. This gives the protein CALGERGTLLGEQPLPKLIF.

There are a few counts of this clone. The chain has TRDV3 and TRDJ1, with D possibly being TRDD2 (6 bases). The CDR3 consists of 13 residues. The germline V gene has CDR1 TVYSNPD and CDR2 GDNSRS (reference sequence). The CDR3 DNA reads TGTGCGCTCCTACCGACACTCTCTTATAAACTCATCTTT. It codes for CALLPTLSYKLIF.

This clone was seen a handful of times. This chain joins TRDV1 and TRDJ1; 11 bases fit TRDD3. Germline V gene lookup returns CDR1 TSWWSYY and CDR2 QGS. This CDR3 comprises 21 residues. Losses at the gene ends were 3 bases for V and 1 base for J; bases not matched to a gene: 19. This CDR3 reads CALGDQTYLLGDTAITDKLIF. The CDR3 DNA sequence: TGTGCTCTTGGGGATCAAACATACCTGCTGGGGGATACTGCGATCACCGATAAACTCATCTTT.

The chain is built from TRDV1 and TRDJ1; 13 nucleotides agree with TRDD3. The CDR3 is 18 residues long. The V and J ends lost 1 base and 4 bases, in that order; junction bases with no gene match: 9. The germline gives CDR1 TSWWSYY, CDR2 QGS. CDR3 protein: CALGEPPLYWGIRDKLIF. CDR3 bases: TGTGCTCTTGGGGAACCCCCTCTTTACTGGGGGATACGCGATAAACTCATCTTT.

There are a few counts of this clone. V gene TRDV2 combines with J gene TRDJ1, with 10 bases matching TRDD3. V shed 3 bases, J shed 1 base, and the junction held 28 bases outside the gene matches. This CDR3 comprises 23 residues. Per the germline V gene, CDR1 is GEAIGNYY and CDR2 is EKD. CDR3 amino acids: CACDRPRGGPGGYLPPGTDKLIF. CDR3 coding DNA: TGTGCCTGTGACCGACCCCGAGGAGGTCCTGGGGGATATCTGCCCCCAGGCACCGATAAACTCATCTTT.

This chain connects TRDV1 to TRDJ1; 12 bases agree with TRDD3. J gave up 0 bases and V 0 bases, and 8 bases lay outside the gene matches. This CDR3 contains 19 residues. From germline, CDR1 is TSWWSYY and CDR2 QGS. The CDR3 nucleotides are TGTGCTCTTGGGGAACTGCTGGGGGATACGCGACTCTACACCGATAAACTCATCTTT. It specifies CALGELLGDTRLYTDKLIF.